The 20 T cell receptor beta chains listed next were all sequenced from one sample in a study of early T cells in non-severe SARS-CoV-2 infection. Each CDR3 protein gets one entry after TCRdb re-called the 5' RACE reads with MiXCR. This table holds roughly 120,000 distinct CDR3 sequences, just under 15% found once. The sequencing sample was made of whole blood. The origin of the receptors is an adult who was a healthcare worker with PCR-confirmed SARS-CoV-2 infection or an uninfected control (not recorded which).

The chain combines TRBV19 with TRBJ1-5; D remains unclear. Germline V CDR1 and CDR2: LNHDA, SQIVND (reference sequence). The CDR3 has 14 residues. V was pared by 7 bases and J by 4 bases, with 14 bases between. CDR3 loop: CASKSGSRNQPQHF. Written as DNA, the CDR3 is TGTGCCAGTAAGAGCGGCAGCCGAAATCAGCCCCAGCATTTT.

This clonotype was seen a few times. The V and J genes are TRBV2 and TRBJ1-4; TRBD1 agrees at 8 bases. The CDR3 consists of 16 residues. V lost 10 bases to trimming and J lost 7 bases; unmatched junction nucleotides: 17. Germline CDR1 reads SNHLY; CDR2 reads FYNNEI. In DNA form, the CDR3 reads TGTGCCACCTTACAGGGGGAAGTGTCGGGGACTGAAAAACTGTTTTTT. Its protein is CATLQGEVSGTEKLFF. Full variable domain (rest looked up from reference TRBV2 and TRBJ1-4): EPEVTQTPSHQVTQMGQEVILRCVPISNHLYFYWYRQILGQKVEFLVSFYNNEISEKSEIFDDQFSVERPDGSNFTLKIRSTKLEDSAMYFCATLQGEVSGTEKLFFGSGTQLSVL.

This clonotype was recorded a few times. This chain joins TRBV29-1 and TRBJ1-2, with a weak D call TRBD1 (5 bases). The CDR3 totals 10 residues. The V and J ends lost 7 bases and 6 bases respectively, with 9 bases between them. Germline V gives CDR1 SQVTM, CDR2 ANQGSEA. CDR3 sequence reads: CSAGPNGYTF. In DNA form, the CDR3 reads TGCAGCGCGGGGCCGAATGGCTACACCTTC.

The chain carries TRBV5-4 and TRBJ1-1; D uncertain. Trimming stripped 1 base from V and 1 base from J, with 11 bases between. In germline, CDR1 is SGHNT, CDR2 YYREEE (reference sequence). This CDR3 spans 15 amino acids. CDR3 in amino acids: CASSLNPHPNTEAFF. For the CDR3, the DNA is TGTGCCAGCAGCTTGAACCCCCACCCGAACACTGAAGCTTTCTTT.

This clonotype has just a few counts. The chain carries TRBV4-1 and TRBJ2-7, with 12 bases identical to TRBD2. Germline CDR1 and CDR2: MGHRA and YSYEKL. Unmatched junction bases numbered 12, after V lost 0 bases and J lost 3 bases. The length of the CDR3 is 19 residues. The CDR3 DNA follows: TGCGCCAGCAGCCAAGAGGGGCTAGCGGGGGGGCCGTCGAACTACGAGCAGTACTTC. This gives the protein CASSQEGLAGGPSNYEQYF.

The V call is TRBV5-1, the J call TRBJ1-2; TRBD1 matches 7 bases. The CDR3 runs to 14 residues. Unmatched junction bases numbered 7, after V lost 4 bases and J lost 4 bases. From germline, CDR1 is SGHRS and CDR2 YFSETQ. CDR3 in DNA: TGCGCCAGCAGCAGGGACAGACGGAGCTATGGCTACACCTTC. Translated, it gives CASSRDRRSYGYTF.

The V call is TRBV20-1, the J call TRBJ1-3; the match to TRBD1 covers 7 bases. Germline CDR1 is DFQATT and CDR2 is SNEGSKA (reference sequence). V shed 3 bases, J shed 7 bases, and the junction held 9 bases outside the gene matches. The CDR3 sequence is 14 residues long. CDR3 sequence: CSASVQGGTNTIYF. The CDR3 bases are TGCAGTGCTAGCGTCCAGGGGGGGACGAACACCATATATTTT.

This clonotype appeared many times. The CDR3 bases are TGTGCCAGCAGTTATCGGGCTTCGGATAACTATGGCTACACCTTC. Its translation is CASSYRASDNYGYTF. The V and J genes are TRBV6-6 and TRBJ1-2, with D unresolved. Germline loops: CDR1 MNHNY, CDR2 SVGAGI (reference sequence). CDR3 size: 15 residues. V lost 3 bases, J lost 1 base, and 12 bases lay in between.

CDR3 in amino acids: CASGETGATEAFF. In DNA form, the CDR3 reads TGTGCCAGCGGAGAAACAGGTGCTACTGAAGCTTTCTTT. The J gene is TRBJ1-1, the V gene TRBV7-3, with D tentatively TRBD1 (5 bases). CDR3 length: 13 residues. V lost 8 bases to trimming and J lost 5 bases, with 15 bases between them. Germline V gene data show CDR1 as SGHTA and CDR2 as FQGTGA.

J is TRBJ2-1 and V is TRBV3-1, with 7 bases that match TRBD2. The CDR3 runs to 14 residues. Germline V gene lookup returns CDR1 LGHDT and CDR2 YNNKEL (reference sequence). V shed 0 bases, J shed 9 bases, and the junction held 5 bases outside the gene matches. The DNA of the CDR3 is TGTGCCAGCAGCCAAGACTTGGGAGGGGTTGAGCAGTTCTTC. Translating gives CASSQDLGGVEQFF.

This clonotype appeared a few times. The chain employs TRBV5-6 and TRBJ2-2; D is ambiguous. V dropped 8 bases and J dropped 3 bases, with 8 bases sitting between them. CDR1 and CDR2 (germline): SGHDT, YYEEEE. This CDR3 is built from 12 residues. The chain's CDR3 is CASLGDTGELFF. The CDR3 coding sequence is TGTGCCAGTCTTGGGGACACCGGGGAGCTGTTTTTT.

This clonotype was counted at least ten times. The V call is TRBV7-9, the J call TRBJ2-1; the D gene is possibly TRBD2 (5 bases). V shed 8 bases and J shed 1 base, with 9 bases lying between them. The CDR3 is 13 residues long. Germline loops: CDR1 SEHNR, CDR2 FQNEAQ (reference sequence). Here the CDR3 DNA reads TGTGCCAGCGGGGAGCTATCCTACAATGAGCAGTTCTTC. This translates into CASGELSYNEQFF.

This clonotype was detected a few times. The rearrangement joins TRBV29-1 to TRBJ1-2, with D unclear. Per the germline V gene, CDR1 is SQVTM and CDR2 is ANQGSEA. V gave up 4 bases and J gave up 1 base, with 10 bases separating them. CDR3 length: 13 amino acids. The CDR3 region has the DNA TGCAGCGTTGTAAGACCGAGTAACTATGGCTACACCTTC. This codes for CSVVRPSNYGYTF.

The V call is TRBV7-2, the J call TRBJ1-1; 7 bases are a match to TRBD1. The CDR3 runs 15 residues. V lost 8 bases to trimming and J lost 4 bases; unmatched junction nucleotides: 13. CDR1 is SGHTA and CDR2 is FQGNSA in the germline V gene. The CDR3 nucleotides read TGTGCCAGCTGTTGTTCGACAGGGTTGGGCACTGAAGCTTTCTTT. Translation: CASCCSTGLGTEAFF.

This clonotype has a handful of counts. CDR3 amino acids: CSAIRGPAYEQYF. CDR3 sequence (DNA): TGCAGTGCTATTCGGGGACCCGCCTACGAGCAGTACTTC. The V and J genes are TRBV20-1 and TRBJ2-7; D is possibly TRBD1 or TRBD2 (5 bases each). Germline lookup yields CDR1 DFQATT and CDR2 SNEGSKA (reference sequence). CDR3 size: 13 residues. The V end lost 4 bases, the J end lost 2 bases, and 12 bases lay between the germline ends.

This clonotype was seen ten or more times. V usage is TRBV6-2 or TRBV6-3 and J usage is TRBJ1-5; possibly TRBD1 for D (5 bases). Germline CDR1 reads MNHEY; CDR2 reads SVGEGT. V was pared by 7 bases and J by 3 bases, with 13 bases between. CDR3 length: 14 residues. CDR3 DNA: TGTGCCAGCAACGATCCAGGGTACAATCAGCCCCAGCATTTT. It is translated as CASNDPGYNQPQHF.

The gene calls are TRBV6-1 and TRBJ1-5; D gene uncertain. This CDR3 has 12 amino acids. CDR1 is MNHNS, CDR2 SASEGT, per germline. V dropped 4 bases and J dropped 6 bases, with 7 bases sitting between them. The CDR3 is CASSVYGQPQHF. The CDR3 DNA reads as TGTGCCAGCAGTGTTTACGGTCAGCCCCAGCATTTT.

This clonotype was counted at least ten times. The chain links TRBV3-1 to TRBJ2-6, with unresolved D. The germline CDR1 and CDR2 sequences are LGHDT and YNNKEL (reference sequence). The CDR3 is 15 amino acids. The germline V and J ends were trimmed by 0 bases and 0 bases, with 3 bases remaining between them. The CDR3 loop is CASSQDSSGANVLTF. As DNA, the CDR3 is TGTGCCAGCAGCCAAGACAGCTCTGGGGCCAACGTCCTGACTTTC.

This clonotype was seen at least ten times. The chain recombines TRBV7-2 with TRBJ1-2; 11 bases agree with TRBD1. The germline gives CDR1 SGHTA, CDR2 FQGNSA. The CDR3 consists of 14 residues. V lost 4 bases to trimming and J lost 7 bases; unmatched junction nucleotides: 5. CDR3 coding DNA: TGTGCCAGCAGCTCGGGACAGGGGGTTGGTGGCTACACCTTC. Amino acid sequence: CASSSGQGVGGYTF.

This clonotype has a handful of counts. The chain is built from TRBV12-3 or TRBV12-4 and TRBJ1-1, with a weak D call TRBD1 (6 bases). This CDR3 is 15 amino acids long. V was pared by 8 bases and J by 3 bases, with 19 bases between. In DNA, the CDR3 is TGTGCCAGCTCAATTGTGTGGGGGGCGGACACTGAAGCTTTCTTT. Its protein is CASSIVWGADTEAFF.